Detailed here is one T cell receptor (beta chain). Its target is unknown. The assay was immunoSEQ multiplex PCR, and TCRdb's table has in-frame clones only and misses some. The repertoire has approximately 190,000 clones, 84% of them found once; the top ten carry roughly an eighth. This sample was taken from a study of cytomegalovirus exposure and HLA in healthy donors. Regarding the study as a whole: Overall, approximately 150 TCR beta chains were annotated as cytomegalovirus-associated.

Trimming cost V 3 bases and J 6 bases, with 11 bases left between them. The CDR3 is 13 residues long. The germline V gene has CDR1 MGHDK and CDR2 SYGVNS. V and J are TRBV25-1 and TRBJ1-1, with no clear D. Sequencing was carried out using PBMCs. The sequence was obtained from a woman younger than 45 in good health and CMV-seropositive. CDR3 residues: CASSEARLAEAFF. CDR3 DNA: TGTGCCAGCAGTGAGGCGAGGTTGGCTGAAGCTTTCTTT.